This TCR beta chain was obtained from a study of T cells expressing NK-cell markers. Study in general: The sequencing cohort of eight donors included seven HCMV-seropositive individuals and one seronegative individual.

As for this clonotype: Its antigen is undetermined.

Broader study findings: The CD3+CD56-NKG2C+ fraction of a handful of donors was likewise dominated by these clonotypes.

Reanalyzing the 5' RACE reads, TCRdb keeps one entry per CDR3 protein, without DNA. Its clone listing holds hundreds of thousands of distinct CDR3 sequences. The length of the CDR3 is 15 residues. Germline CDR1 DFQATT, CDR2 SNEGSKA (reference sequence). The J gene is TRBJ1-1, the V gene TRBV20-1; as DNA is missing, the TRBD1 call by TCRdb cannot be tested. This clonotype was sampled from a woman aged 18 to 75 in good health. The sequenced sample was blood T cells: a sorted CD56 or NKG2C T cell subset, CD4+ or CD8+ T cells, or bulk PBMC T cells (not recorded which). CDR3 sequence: CSAKPFGGMNTEAFF.